What follows are 6 T cell receptor beta chains derived from one specimen sequenced in a study of T cell responses to AZD1222 COVID-19 vaccine. This table comes from immunoSEQ multiplex PCR, and its TCRdb copy is limited to in-frame clones, with some not included. The sample shows more than 95,000 clones, roughly 89% of them seen only once. The specimen was peripheral blood, collected on day 0 of AZD1222 vaccination. The source is an adult in good health.

The V call is TRBV7-2, the J call TRBJ2-1; D gene unclear. Germline CDR1 and CDR2: SGHTA and FQGNSA. The CDR3 spans 14 residues. V gave up 5 bases and J gave up 2 bases, with 10 bases separating them. The CDR3 spells CASSDSVTYNEQFF. CDR3 bases: TGTGCCAGCAGCGACTCCGTAACCTACAATGAGCAGTTCTTC.

Here the CDR3 DNA reads TGTGCCAGCAGCCGCGGGGGCTACCCTACCGATGAGCAGTTCTTC. Translating gives CASSRGGYPTDEQFF. The V gene is TRBV7-8, the J gene TRBJ2-1; tentatively, D is TRBD2 (7 bases). The CDR3 contains 15 residues. Germline assignment: CDR1 SGHVS and CDR2 FQNEAQ. With 5 bases removed from V and 8 bases from J, the gap between germline ends came to 19 bases.

The chain carries TRBV4-1 and TRBJ1-1; D gene uncertain. CDR1 and CDR2 from the germline V gene are MGHRA and YSYEKL. V was shortened by 0 bases and J by 0 bases, with 8 bases between the two germline ends. The CDR3 runs 15 residues. The CDR3 region is CASSQDMGMNTEAFF. DNA of the CDR3: TGCGCCAGCAGCCAAGATATGGGGATGAACACTGAAGCTTTCTTT.

CDR3 amino acids: CAISRDHSNQPQHF. Here the CDR3 DNA reads TGTGCCATCAGTCGGGACCATAGCAATCAGCCCCAGCATTTT. The V and J genes are TRBV10-3 and TRBJ1-5; a weak D match, TRBD1 (5 bases). This CDR3 has 14 residues. V lost 5 bases and J lost 0, with 8 bases in between. CDR1 and CDR2 (germline): ENHRY, SYGVKD.

This clone appeared a few times. The chain is built from TRBV29-1 and TRBJ2-1; TRBD2 agrees at 9 bases. J lost 7 bases, V lost 0 bases, and 7 bases had no gene match. The CDR3 length is 15 residues. Germline V gives CDR1 SQVTM, CDR2 ANQGSEA. The chain's CDR3 is CSVEDPGLADNEQFF. CDR3 in DNA: TGCAGCGTTGAAGATCCGGGACTAGCAGATAATGAGCAGTTCTTC.

The rearrangement uses TRBV6-5 and TRBJ1-3; D remains unclear. The germline V and J ends were trimmed by 5 bases and 6 bases, with 14 bases remaining between them. The CDR3 consists of 14 residues. Germline values: CDR1 MNHEY, CDR2 SVGAGI. The CDR3, as DNA: TGTGCCAGCAGTCAGCCTGGACGGCAAAACACCATATATTTT. Its protein product is CASSQPGRQNTIYF.